Presented here are 18 T cell receptor beta chains from one specimen sequenced in a study of CD8 T cells in Susac syndrome. An input of about 0.5 to 1 ug of RNA was subjected to reverse transcription using random hexamers. TCRdb used MiXCR to reprocess the immunoSEQ multiplex PCR reads, holding one entry per CDR3 protein. Among around 180,000 distinct CDR3 sequences listed, roughly 95% were seen once. The source material was CD4+ T cells from PBMCs. These receptors originate from a human donor with multiple sclerosis.

V is TRBV30 and J is TRBJ1-5; 8 positions match TRBD1. There are 14 residues in the CDR3. Trimming took 5 bases from V and 2 from J; bases not matched to a gene: 5. Per the germline V gene, CDR1 is GTSNPN and CDR2 is SVGIG (reference sequence). The CDR3 region is CAWGQGFGNQPQHF. CDR3 sequence (DNA): TGTGCCTGGGGACAGGGCTTTGGCAATCAGCCCCAGCATTTT.

The CDR3 sequence is CASSQMFYGYTF. For the CDR3, the DNA is TGTGCCAGCAGCCAGATGTTTTATGGCTACACCTTC. V gene TRBV3-1 combines with J gene TRBJ1-2; the D is unclear. The CDR3 consists of 12 residues. V was cut by 3 bases and J by 5 bases, with 7 bases left in between. CDR1 and CDR2 from the germline V gene are LGHDT and YNNKEL (reference sequence).

As regards this clonotype: The conserved phenylalanine or tryptophan is not found at the CDR3 terminus, so this likely reflects a read error. The chain carries TRBV5-4 and TRBJ1-6, with D hard to call. V dropped 1 base and J dropped 7 bases, with 9 bases sitting between them. The CDR3 is 14 amino acids. Germline-derived CDR1 and CDR2 are SGHNT and YYREEE (reference sequence). The CDR3 DNA reads TGTGCCAGCAGCTTGAGTAGTGGCAATTCACCCCTCCACCTT. Its protein is CASSLSSGNSPLHL.

This chain uses TRBV15 with TRBJ2-1; D is undetermined. CDR3 length: 17 amino acids. V lost 0 bases, J lost 0 bases, and 12 bases lay in between. Germline CDR1 is LNHNV and CDR2 is YYDKDF (reference sequence). The CDR3 here is CATSREKGLFSYNEQFF. The CDR3 nucleotides are TGTGCCACCAGCAGAGAAAAAGGTCTCTTCTCCTACAATGAGCAGTTCTTC.

The J gene is TRBJ2-3, the V gene TRBV7-2, with D maybe TRBD1 (5 bases). Per germline, CDR1 SGHTA and CDR2 FQGNSA. Trimming shortened V by 0 bases and J by 5 bases, and 15 bases separated the two germline ends. The CDR3 has 16 amino acids. The DNA for the CDR3 is TGTGCCAGCAGCTTAGCACTACCGCAGGGCGGAGATACGCAGTATTTT. It is translated as CASSLALPQGGDTQYF.

The J gene is TRBJ2-3, the V gene TRBV9; TRBD2 aligns across 8 bases. V shed 0 bases, J shed 3 bases, and the junction held 3 bases outside the gene matches. Germline-derived CDR1 and CDR2 are SGDLS and YYNGEE. The CDR3 sequence is 15 residues long. The CDR3 DNA reads as TGTGCCAGCAGCGTAGACGGGGGGGCTACAGATACGCAGTATTTT. Its protein is CASSVDGGATDTQYF.

The chain uses TRBV29-1 and TRBJ1-2, with D perhaps matching TRBD1 (5 bases). CDR1 and CDR2 (germline): SQVTM, ANQGSEA. CDR3 length: 13 amino acids. V lost 3 bases to trimming and J lost 4 bases, with 12 bases between them. As DNA, the CDR3 is TGCAGCGTTGACAGGGAACTCGCCTATGGCTACACCTTC. Translating gives CSVDRELAYGYTF.

The J gene is TRBJ1-4, the V gene TRBV7-2; D call uncertain. V lost 2 bases, J lost 8 bases, and 15 bases lay in between. The V gene's germline CDR1 is SGHTA and CDR2 FQGNSA. This CDR3 spans 15 amino acids. In nucleotides, the CDR3 is TGTGCCAGCAGCTTATTTGATCGTGGAAGGGAAAAACTGTTTTTT. Translating it yields CASSLFDRGREKLFF.

V is TRBV7-3 and J is TRBJ1-1; no clear D gene. The V and J ends lost 0 bases and 3 bases respectively, with 5 bases between them. Germline loops: CDR1 SGHTA, CDR2 FQGTGA. The CDR3 consists of 13 residues. The CDR3 here is CASSLTADTEAFF. CDR3 bases: TGTGCCAGCAGCTTAACAGCGGACACTGAAGCTTTCTTT.

The chain is built from TRBV30 and TRBJ2-3; D ambiguous. Germline V gene sequence: CDR1 GTSNPN, CDR2 SVGIG (reference sequence). Between the trimmed V and J ends, which lost 3 bases and 6 bases, there was a span of 7 bases. The CDR3 has 11 residues. The CDR3 region has the DNA TGTGCCTGGAGCCCCAGGGATACGCAGTATTTT. It yields the protein CAWSPRDTQYF.

This rearrangement joins TRBV12-3 or TRBV12-4 to TRBJ2-1; possible D gene TRBD1, 6 bases. This CDR3 has 15 residues. V dropped 6 bases and J dropped 3 bases, with 15 bases sitting between them. CDR3 in amino acids: CASRTDSSLYNEQFF. The CDR3 region has the DNA TGTGCCAGCAGAACGGACAGTTCACTCTACAATGAGCAGTTCTTC.

This chain uses TRBV19 with TRBJ2-2; the D gene is possibly TRBD1 (5 bases). CDR1 is LNHDA, CDR2 SQIVND, per germline (reference sequence). The CDR3 is made up of 15 amino acids. Trimming shortened V by 7 bases and J by 1 base, and 13 bases separated the two germline ends. The CDR3 DNA is TGTGCCAGTAATCAGTGGGGCTTGAACACCGGGGAGCTGTTTTTT. Protein sequence: CASNQWGLNTGELFF. Variable domain in full (rest from reference TRBV19 and TRBJ2-2): DGGITQSPKYLFRKEGQNVTLSCEQNLNHDAMYWYRQDPGQGLRLIYYSQIVNDFQKGDIAEGYSVSREKKESFPLTVTSAQKNPTAFYLCASNQWGLNTGELFFGEGSRLTVL.

The CDR3 DNA follows: TGCGCCAGCAGCTTGGTAAACGGGGATTATGGCTACACCTTC. Protein sequence: CASSLVNGDYGYTF. The chain carries TRBV5-1 and TRBJ1-2, with D unclear. Per germline, CDR1 SGHRS and CDR2 YFSETQ. This CDR3 is built from 14 residues. Between the trimmed V and J ends, which lost 0 bases and 5 bases, there was a span of 11 bases.

The V gene is TRBV5-1, the J gene TRBJ2-5, with 8 bases lining up with TRBD2. Germline values: CDR1 SGHRS, CDR2 YFSETQ. The CDR3 extends over 16 amino acids. Unmatched junction bases numbered 10, after V lost 4 bases and J lost 2 bases. The CDR3 loop reads CASSGERGNAQETQYF. CDR3 nucleotides: TGCGCCAGCAGCGGGGAGCGGGGGAACGCACAAGAGACCCAGTACTTC.

The rearrangement links TRBV29-1 to TRBJ1-1; perhaps TRBD1 as D (5 bases). V gave up 6 bases and J gave up 4 bases, with 21 bases separating them. Per the germline V gene, CDR1 is SQVTM and CDR2 is ANQGSEA. This CDR3 comprises 15 residues. CDR3 nucleotide sequence: TGCAGCGTCCCCAAAGGGGCAGGGTTGGGCACTGAAGCTTTCTTT. Protein sequence: CSVPKGAGLGTEAFF.

This chain links TRBV30 with TRBJ1-5, with 7 positions matching TRBD1. The CDR3 length is 16 residues. J was trimmed by 4 bases and V by 3 bases; bases with no gene match: 12. Germline CDR1 reads GTSNPN; CDR2 reads SVGIG (reference sequence). This chain's CDR3 is CAWSAQRQGRNQPQHF. The CDR3 DNA follows: TGTGCCTGGAGCGCACAGAGACAGGGACGAAATCAGCCCCAGCATTTT.

CDR3 DNA: TGTGCCAGCACCCGACATTATGAGCAGTACTTC. Amino acid sequence: CASTRHYEQYF. The chain recombines TRBV28 with TRBJ2-7, with no clear D. Trimming shortened V by 7 bases and J by 7 bases, and 11 bases separated the two germline ends. CDR1 MDHEN and CDR2 SYDVKM come from the germline V gene. This CDR3 comprises 11 residues.

The gene calls are TRBV5-1 and TRBJ2-7; D is undetermined. Trimming cost V 4 bases and J 2 bases, with 16 bases left between them. CDR3 length: 15 amino acids. Germline CDR1 and CDR2: SGHRS and YFSETQ. The CDR3 region has the DNA TGCGCCAGCAGCCAGGACGCAGGCGTAGCCTACGAGCAGTACTTC. Encoded protein: CASSQDAGVAYEQYF.